This T cell receptor (beta chain) derives from a study of blood T cell repertoires in COVID-19. Methods used by the authors: Researchers report that nucleated cell counts were estimated from reference gene primer amplification. Here immunoSEQ multiplex PCR was the method, and the copy in TCRdb shows in-frame clones only, minus some. From that table come the V and J calls and clone size; the DNA was used to work out D and trimming. The repertoire has 190,000 or so clones, more than 60% of them found once; the top ten carry around an eighth. This receptor was identified in a man aged 45-65 years who had recovered from COVID-19. Sequencing input: peripheral blood.

The CDR3 here is CASSRGLAGGPSYEQYF. CDR3 coding DNA: TGTGCCAGCAGCCGAGGGCTAGCGGGAGGGCCGTCTTACGAGCAGTACTTC. The V call is TRBV7-8, the J call TRBJ2-7; 12 bases match TRBD2. The V gene end was trimmed by 5 bases and the J gene end by 4 bases; junction bases not matched to a gene: 12. Germline V lookup: CDR1 SGHVS, CDR2 FQNEAQ. The CDR3 totals 17 residues.